The 21 T cell receptor beta chains in this list originate from one sample, sequenced in a study of CD8+ T cells in alopecia areata. RNA extraction was followed by reverse transcription into cDNA, which acted as the sequencing template. Measured with immunoSEQ multiplex PCR; TCRdb has only the in-frame clones, and not every one. Among around 300,000 clones listed, 60% were seen once. The treatment was: oral pan-JAK inhibitor, 5-10 mg twice daily. The sequencing here drew on CD4+ T cells sorted from blood, taken around week 54, from a patient treated with tofacitinib. The source is a human donor with alopecia areata.

V usage is TRBV19 and J usage is TRBJ2-5; D is undetermined. The CDR3 loop spans 14 amino acids. V was cut by 5 bases and J by 1 base, with 11 bases left in between. The germline CDR1 and CDR2 sequences are LNHDA and SQIVND (reference sequence). The CDR3 DNA follows: TGTGCCAGTAGTCCCACCGCCCTCCAAGAGACCCAGTACTTC. Translating it yields CASSPTALQETQYF.

The chain joins TRBV27 to TRBJ1-2, with 8 nucleotides matching TRBD1. This CDR3 contains 13 residues. Trimming at V came to 5 bases and at J to 8 bases, leaving 7 bases not matched to a gene. Germline loops: CDR1 MNHEY, CDR2 SMNVEV (reference sequence). The CDR3 spells CASSLGQGRGYTF. In nucleotides, the CDR3 is TGTGCCAGCAGTCTCGGACAGGGTCGCGGCTACACCTTC.

This sequence joins TRBV7-9 and TRBJ2-7; tentatively, D is TRBD1 or TRBD2 (5 bases each). This CDR3 contains 16 residues. V gave up 1 base and J gave up 0 bases, with 13 bases separating them. Germline V gives CDR1 SEHNR, CDR2 FQNEAQ (reference sequence). The CDR3 nucleotides are TGTGCCAGCAGCTTAGTAGTCGGGGCCCGCTCCTACGAGCAGTACTTC. Translation gives CASSLVVGARSYEQYF.

The V gene is TRBV5-1, the J gene TRBJ2-5; TRBD1 matches at 7 bases. This CDR3 is built from 15 residues. Germline CDR1 and CDR2: SGHRS and YFSETQ. V trimming: 0 bases; J trimming: 4 bases; junction bases outside the gene matches: 6. The CDR3 here is CASSLGQGSGETQYF. The CDR3 bases are TGCGCCAGCAGCTTGGGACAGGGTTCTGGAGAGACCCAGTACTTC.

This chain links TRBV5-1 with TRBJ2-5; 7 bases match TRBD2. This CDR3 has 14 residues. CDR1 is SGHRS, CDR2 YFSETQ, per germline. Trimming took 5 bases from V and 4 from J; bases not matched to a gene: 8. The CDR3 coding sequence is TGCGCCAGCAGGGAAACTAGCGTTGGAGAGACCCAGTACTTC. Translating gives CASRETSVGETQYF.

V and J are TRBV7-9 and TRBJ2-2; D remains unclear. Germline V gives CDR1 SEHNR, CDR2 FQNEAQ (reference sequence). The V end lost 5 bases, the J end lost 8 bases, and 15 bases lay between the germline ends. The CDR3 runs to 14 residues. DNA of the CDR3: TGTGCCAGCAGCCCTCCCATTCAAGTAGGGGAGCTGTTTTTT. Protein: CASSPPIQVGELFF.

This chain links TRBV12-5 with TRBJ2-7, with a weak D call TRBD1 (6 bases). The CDR3 totals 13 residues. Per germline, CDR1 LGHNT and CDR2 FRNRAP. V lost 7 bases and J lost 5, with 15 bases in between. The CDR3 bases are TGTGCTAGTGTCATACAGGGTGGGAACGAGCAGTACTTC. This encodes CASVIQGGNEQYF.

The V and J genes are TRBV29-1 and TRBJ1-1, with 10 positions matching TRBD1. This CDR3 spans 13 amino acids. With V trimmed by 7 bases and J by 2 bases, 4 bases remained unmatched. CDR1 is SQVTM, CDR2 ANQGSEA, per germline. This CDR3 reads CSETGGLNTEAFF. As DNA, the CDR3 is TGCAGCGAGACAGGGGGCCTAAACACTGAAGCTTTCTTT. Drawing the rest from reference TRBV29-1 and TRBJ1-1, the complete variable domain is SAVISQKPSRDICQRGTSLTIQCQVDSQVTMMFWYRQQPGQSLTLIATANQGSEATYESGFVIDKFPISRPNLTFSTLTVSNMSPEDSSIYLCSETGGLNTEAFFGQGTRLTVV.

As for this clone: Distinct nucleotide sequences in the sample also encode this CDR3. The rearrangement uses TRBV11-2 and TRBJ2-7; D assignment may be TRBD1 or TRBD2 (5 bases each). The CDR3 runs 13 residues. Trimming cost V 3 bases and J 2 bases, with 8 bases left between them. Germline CDR1 reads SGHAT; CDR2 reads FQNNGV. This chain's CDR3 is CASSLGRTYEQYF. The CDR3, as DNA: TGTGCCAGCAGCTTGGGACGGACCTACGAGCAGTACTTC.

Comments on this clone: Mismatch with germline at one junction end may stem from a read error. The chain employs TRBV7-7 and TRBJ1-6; 12 bases are shared with TRBD1. The germline V gene has CDR1 SSHAT and CDR2 FNYEAQ (reference sequence). The CDR3 runs 14 residues. In DNA form, the CDR3 reads TGTGCTAGCAGCCGGGACAGGGGGCATTCACCCCTCCACTTT. Translated, it gives CASSRDRGHSPLHF. Filled out from reference TRBV7-7 and TRBJ1-6, the complete variable domain reads GAGVSQSPRYKVTKRGQDVTLRCDPISSHATLYWYQQALGQGPEFLTYFNYEAQPDKSGLPSDRFSAERPEGSISTLTIQRTEQRDSAMYRCASSRDRGHSPLHFGNGTRLTVT.

The gene calls are TRBV19 and TRBJ1-2; a possible D gene is TRBD1 (6 bases). The CDR3 runs 14 residues. From germline, CDR1 is LNHDA and CDR2 SQIVND (reference sequence). V gave up 3 bases and J gave up 0 bases, with 8 bases separating them. In DNA form, the CDR3 reads TGTGCCAGTAGTATCGGACAGACTAACTATGGCTACACCTTC. Translation gives CASSIGQTNYGYTF.

This sequence joins TRBV7-2 and TRBJ1-6, with 8 nucleotides matching TRBD1. V trimming: 5 bases; J trimming: 6 bases; junction bases outside the gene matches: 3. CDR3 size: 14 residues. In germline, CDR1 is SGHTA, CDR2 FQGNSA. The DNA of the CDR3 is TGTGCCAGCAGCCCCAGGGGGCCTAATTCACCCCTCCACTTT. This translates into CASSPRGPNSPLHF.

This chain links TRBV10-3 with TRBJ2-3; D gene uncertain. Germline V gene data show CDR1 as ENHRY and CDR2 as SYGVKD. V was cut by 4 bases and J by 1 base, with 3 bases left in between. The CDR3 has 12 amino acids. CDR3 DNA sequence: TGTGCCATCAGTGGGGGCACAGATACGCAGTATTTT. It specifies CAISGGTDTQYF.

The chain links TRBV7-6 to TRBJ1-4; tentatively, D is TRBD1 (5 bases). CDR1 and CDR2 from the germline V gene are SGHVS and FNYEAQ. This CDR3 has 16 residues. Trimming removed 1 base from V and 7 bases from J, with 16 bases in between. The CDR3 sequence is CASSLEPYRRGEKLFF. The CDR3 DNA is TGTGCCAGCAGCTTAGAACCGTACAGGCGGGGTGAAAAACTGTTTTTT.

The CDR3 sequence is CASSQVEGYTF. CDR3 DNA: TGTGCCAGCAGTCAAGTTGAGGGCTACACCTTC. This chain connects TRBV2 to TRBJ1-2; D is unclear. CDR1 is SNHLY and CDR2 is FYNNEI in the germline V gene. The V gene lost 5 bases and the J gene lost 8 bases, with 9 bases spanning the gap. CDR3 length: 11 amino acids. Filled out from reference TRBV2 and TRBJ1-2, the complete variable domain reads EPEVTQTPSHQVTQMGQEVILRCVPISNHLYFYWYRQILGQKVEFLVSFYNNEISEKSEIFDDQFSVERPDGSNFTLKIRSTKLEDSAMYFCASSQVEGYTFGSGTRLTVV.

This clone was picked up a small number of times. V gene TRBV19 combines with J gene TRBJ1-5; 7 bases are shared with TRBD1. CDR3 length: 16 residues. With 3 bases clipped from V and 4 bases from J, the junction kept 9 bases outside the gene matches. CDR1 and CDR2 from the germline V gene are LNHDA and SQIVND (reference sequence). This chain's CDR3 is CASSMDPRQGNQPQHF. CDR3 sequence (DNA): TGTGCCAGTAGTATGGATCCCAGACAGGGAAATCAGCCCCAGCATTTT.

The chain recombines TRBV18 with TRBJ1-2, with D maybe TRBD1 (6 bases). Trimming left V 1 base short and J 3 bases short, with 18 bases between. Germline values: CDR1 KGHSH, CDR2 LQKENI. This CDR3 contains 17 residues. The CDR3 nucleotides read TGTGCCAGCTCACCACTCCCGCCCTCAGGGGACGACTATGGCTACACCTTC. It yields the protein CASSPLPPSGDDYGYTF.

About this clone itself: The sample carries other DNA sequences with the same CDR3. The gene calls are TRBV19 and TRBJ1-2; no firm D call. The CDR3 sequence is 12 residues long. V was trimmed by 3 bases and J by 4 bases, leaving 6 bases between them. CDR1 LNHDA and CDR2 SQIVND come from the germline V gene (reference sequence). The CDR3 nucleotides read TGTGCCAGTAGTATTTCTGTCTATGGCTACACCTTC. Its translation is CASSISVYGYTF.

CDR3 amino acids: CASSEPGALTGELFF. The CDR3 DNA follows: TGTGCCAGCAGTGAGCCGGGGGCTCTCACCGGGGAGCTGTTTTTT. The rearrangement links TRBV25-1 to TRBJ2-2; D possibly uses TRBD1 or TRBD2 (6 bases each). Germline CDR1 is MGHDK and CDR2 is SYGVNS. The V end lost 3 bases, the J end lost 4 bases, and 12 bases lay between the germline ends. The CDR3 totals 15 residues.

The chain combines TRBV15 with TRBJ1-2; 7 bases agree with TRBD1. This CDR3 region has 13 residues. J was trimmed by 6 bases and V by 3 bases; bases with no gene match: 4. From germline, CDR1 is LNHNV and CDR2 YYDKDF (reference sequence). The CDR3 bases are TGTGCCACCAGCAGGGGAGGGGGCAATGGCTACACCTTC. Protein product: CATSRGGGNGYTF.

This clone has a handful of counts. J is TRBJ2-1 and V is TRBV14; 7 nucleotides align to TRBD2. The CDR3 runs to 15 residues. Germline V gene data show CDR1 as SGHDN and CDR2 as FVKESK. V gave up 2 bases and J gave up 5 bases; unmatched junction bases: 6. CDR3 region: CASSQPGLLNNEQFF. The CDR3, as DNA: TGTGCCAGCAGCCAACCGGGACTACTTAACAATGAGCAGTTCTTC. The variable domain in full, with the rest retrieved from reference TRBV14 and TRBJ2-1, is EAGVTQFPSHSVIEKGQTVTLRCDPISGHDNLYWYRRVMGKEIKFLLHFVKESKQDESGMPNNRFLAERTGGTYSTLKVQPAELEDSGVYFCASSQPGLLNNEQFFGPGTRLTVL.